This T cell receptor (beta chain) is from a study of cytomegalovirus exposure and HLA in healthy donors (dated by TCRdb to between 2016 and 2019). Background for the entire study: An earlier analysis of approximately 550 of the donors reported about 290 Gb of sequence data and approximately 110 million unique TCR beta sequences from approximately 180 million T cells. Around 320 gigabases of sequencing data and 70 million to 85 million unique TCR sequences were included in an early release covering 500 to 750 HLA-typed donors. The genetic ancestry cluster associated with self-reported Caucasian donors included about four fifths of the roughly 360 genotyped donors. The study aimed to test whether cataloging public T cell receptors could reveal signatures of past pathogen exposure. Using immunosequencing, the study profiled T cell repertoires from roughly 650 subjects and related those repertoires to cytomegalovirus serostatus. Besides the first cohort of under 700 subjects, a separate validation cohort made up of over a hundred different subjects was used. The study combined high-throughput TCR immunosequencing, statistical association of individual TCRs with disease status, and machine learning to predict cytomegalovirus infection status. A later analysis re-analyzed previously published TCR beta repertoires from 600 to 850 donors and added high-resolution HLA genotyping to study TCR occurrence patterns. In the later analysis, no new phenotypic data were used to find candidate immune exposures; instead, reliance was placed on TCR beta sequences and their occurrence across donors. To decide whether each TCR beta V gene segment behaved as functional or pseudogenic, an earlier analysis of several hundred of the donors relied on high-throughput TCR beta sequencing. Donor age, sex, ethnicity and CMV serostatus were compiled together with the repertoire data. In a later genetic analysis, genome-wide SNP genotypes for about 55% of the roughly 700 donors were used, and that subset was treated as a discovery cohort. Every discovery cohort repertoire had been produced on one sequencing platform. Class I and class II HLA loci were covered by the typing at four-digit resolution. Typing coverage varied by locus: about 620-630 donors for A, B, C, DRB1 and DQB1; roughly 510 for DQA1; around 610 for DPA1; under 490 for DPB1. Four or five DR-DQ haplotypes were handled as single units for association and clustering because linkage in the cohort was strong. On average, roughly 240,000 unique TCR beta nucleotide sequences were sequenced per donor among several hundred genotyped donors of the cohort, with around 19% of those sequences being non-productive. Study-wide findings and limitations: Linkage disequilibrium might explain the correlated functional status among segregating V segments, but an unknown experimental factor could not be ruled out. When HLA alleles, especially DR and DQ, strongly co-occurred, TCR associations were difficult to assign to individual alleles. The study listed 150 to 200 TCR beta chains as associated with cytomegalovirus. A later genetic analysis reported fewer N-insertions in productive TCRs among donors in an Asian-associated ancestry cluster than the approximately 670-donor mean. In a later genetic analysis, a missense DCLRE1C variant was associated with V-gene and J-gene trimming of TCR beta chains, and the association was replicated in an independent cohort. In vitro tests confirmed that a few of the cytomegalovirus-associated TCR beta chains recognize cytomegalovirus antigens. It was suggested by the authors that the approach could potentially be generalized to other disease states and immunological phenotypes. In a later analysis, HLA-associated TCR beta chains were found to be more clonally expanded and to have lower generation probabilities than equally common non-associated chains. A further reported finding was that TCR beta sequences accurately predicted the HLA-A and HLA-B alleles for most subjects in the first cohort. In an earlier analysis of some 550 of the donors, most TCR beta V segments were observed in productive rearrangements about 87% or about 30% of the time, broadly matching IMGT annotations. CMV serostatus was the only immune exposure information available for the cohort. A later analysis associated 17,000 or so TCR beta sequences with specific HLA alleles at a false discovery rate of 0.05. In this cohort, only TCR beta chains were sequenced, and detectable features were limited by the absence of alpha or paired-chain data. Across donors, most TCR sequences were observed very rarely, whereas some public TCRs were present in many individuals. Roughly uniform sequencing depth across donors was assumed in presence/absence analyses, although this assumption may not hold. Because counts were too low, 15 to 20 rarely observed V segments, including chromosome 9 orphons, were excluded from the earlier analysis of 587 of the donors. The sequencing pipeline was judged likely to have produced a cluster of highly shared sequence variants as a technical artifact. Most CMV-associated TCR beta chains appeared to be HLA-restricted in a later analysis, and the HLA associations seemed to be driven largely by CMV exposure. According to a later analysis, TCR association rates differed among HLA loci, with DRB1 alleles showing the most associated TCRs and HLA-C alleles showing the fewest. Some IMGT-functional V segments, including TRBV6-2 and TRBV6-3, could not be distinguished by the 87-base-pair reads and were therefore excluded. The classifier was reported to diagnose cytomegalovirus status with high specificity and sensitivity in both the original and validation cohorts. HLA typing was unavailable for some donors at each locus, so association tests used only the typed subset. Several of the top co-occurrence clusters appeared to be linked to parvovirus B19, influenza, CMV and Epstein-Barr virus, according to a later analysis.

For this clone: Its recognized antigen is unknown. Base qualities are not at hand, and no much larger clone is one base apart.

The library was generated by the immunoSEQ multiplex PCR assay. For the multiplex PCR, a mixture combining 60 forward primers for TCR Vbeta segments and 13 reverse primers for TCR Jbeta segments was used. The CDR3 region of rearranged TCR beta genes was amplified from genomic DNA with a multiplex PCR assay. On the Illumina HiSeq System, the amplified TCR beta libraries were sequenced as 87-base-pair reads. The authors' pipeline ran thus. Across the 666 repertoires, a later analysis counted tens of millions of unique TCR beta chains, around 11 million of which were shared by at least two donors. To remove PCR and sequencing errors, raw reads were error-corrected and collapsed into unique sequences using a nearest-neighbor algorithm that merged closely related sequences. Alignment of CDR3 sequences to IMGT reference sequences was used to assign V, D and J gene segments. For a sequence to be retained, at least a six-nucleotide match to both a V gene segment and a J gene segment was required. Rearrangements were classified as productive when the CDR3 lacked stop codons and remained in frame with V and J, and all other rearrangements were classified as non-productive. CDR3 was defined according to IMGT convention as the region running from the second conserved V-encoded cysteine to the conserved J-encoded phenylalanine. In an earlier analysis of more than 550 of the donors, sequences lacking an unambiguous match to a single V gene segment were excluded. In an earlier analysis of 450 to 750 of the donors, a V segment was called functional when productive rearrangements were above 56.7%, and segregating when the standard deviation between donors exceeded 5%. A statistical classification framework was built to diagnose cytomegalovirus status from the catalog of TCR beta chain sequences. In a later analysis, TCR nucleotide sequences were compared against IMGT/GENE-DB human TR gene sequences so that V and J genes could be assigned. A later analysis assigned CDR3 sequences and most-parsimonious VDJ recombination scenarios with the TCRdist pipeline. In a later analysis, each TCR beta chain was defined by its CDR3 amino acid sequence together with its V-gene family, and reads without a unique V-gene family were excluded. In a later analysis, 450 to 600 highly shared, low-generation-probability nucleotide sequences were removed to address suspected cross-contamination and a sequencing artifact. In a later analysis, a clonal expansion index for each public chain was calculated from normalized within-repertoire ranks of inferred template counts. Generation probabilities in a later analysis came from a VDJ recombination model fitted to out-of-frame rearrangements, and those results were checked against IGoR. A later analysis scored TCR-TCR, TCR-HLA and TCR-CMV co-occurrence with hypergeometric tests, applying a repertoire-size bias correction to TCR pairs. In a later analysis, false discovery rates were estimated by permuting HLA or CMV assignments 20 times. In a later analysis, co-occurring TCRs were grouped with DBSCAN, and TCRdist sequence similarity was added when clustering was performed within HLA-allele-positive subsets. Co-occurrence clustering excluded repertoires with fewer than 30,000 or more than 120,000 public chains, plus five with anomalous nucleotide sharing. TCRdb stores this immuneACCESS table with in-frame sequences only. Part of the clones is absent; in the studies checked, under half of the shortfall reflects unresolved V genes, and no reason is known for the rest. The V and J calls and the clone size are those of that table, but D and trimming were determined from the DNA. The sample table records around 160,000 clones; more than 65% of these occur just once. 4.7% of the sample rests with the top ten.

Counted from cysteine to phenylalanine, this CDR3 has 14 amino acids. The entry retains the CDR3 DNA only, 42 bases that are in frame from base 1. In total, fewer than 750 healthy bone marrow donors made up the cohort. Cohort members were all nominally healthy when sampled, although unrecorded immune exposures were likely present. The donor was CMV seropositive and belonged to the group of some 290 seropositive cohort members. Every donor gave a peripheral blood sample, and the peripheral blood mononuclear cells from that sample were used for TCR beta sequencing. Genomic DNA extraction from the blood cell samples was performed with the Qiagen DNeasy Blood Extraction Kit.

Here the chain combines TRBV12-2 and TRBJ2-1; TRBD1, the D gene given by the table, was not confirmed from the DNA. TRBV12-2 is marked as a pseudogene. Source material: PBMCs. The TCR was taken from a man aged 18 to 29 in good health and CMV-seropositive. The nucleotide sequence reads TGTGCAAGTCGCTATAGGGACAGCAACAATGAGCAGTTCTTC. This encodes CASRYRDSNNEQFF.